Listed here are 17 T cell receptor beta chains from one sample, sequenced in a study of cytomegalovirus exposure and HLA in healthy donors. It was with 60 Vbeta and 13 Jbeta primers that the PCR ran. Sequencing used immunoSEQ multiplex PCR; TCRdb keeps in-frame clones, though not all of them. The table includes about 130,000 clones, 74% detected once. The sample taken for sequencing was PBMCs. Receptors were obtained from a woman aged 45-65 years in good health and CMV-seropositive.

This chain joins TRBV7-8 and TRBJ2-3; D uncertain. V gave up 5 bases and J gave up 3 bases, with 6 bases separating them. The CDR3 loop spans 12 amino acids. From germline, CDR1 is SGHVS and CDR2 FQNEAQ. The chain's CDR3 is CASSLRTDTQYF. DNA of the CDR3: TGTGCCAGCAGCCTTCGGACAGATACGCAGTATTTT.

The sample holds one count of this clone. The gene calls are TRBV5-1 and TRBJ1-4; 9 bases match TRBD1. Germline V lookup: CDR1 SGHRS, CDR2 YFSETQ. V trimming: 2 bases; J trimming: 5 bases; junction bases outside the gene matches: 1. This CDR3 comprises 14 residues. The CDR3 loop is CASSFTGGNEKLFF. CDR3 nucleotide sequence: TGCGCCAGCAGCTTCACAGGGGGCAATGAAAAACTGTTTTTT.

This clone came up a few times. CDR3 sequence reads: CASSPGTSGVEDTQYF. The CDR3 DNA reads TGTGCCAGCAGCCCGGGGACTAGCGGGGTTGAAGATACGCAGTATTTT. The rearrangement joins TRBV7-9 to TRBJ2-3, with 13 bases matching TRBD2. The trim removed 5 bases at V and 5 bases at J, leaving 7 bases unmatched. The germline CDR1 and CDR2 sequences are SEHNR and FQNEAQ (reference sequence). The CDR3 runs to 16 residues.

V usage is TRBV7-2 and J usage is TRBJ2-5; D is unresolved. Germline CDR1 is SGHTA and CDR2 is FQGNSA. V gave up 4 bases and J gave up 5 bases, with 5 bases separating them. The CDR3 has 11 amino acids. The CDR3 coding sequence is TGTGCCAGCAGCTCCCGGGAGACCCAGTACTTC. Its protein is CASSSRETQYF. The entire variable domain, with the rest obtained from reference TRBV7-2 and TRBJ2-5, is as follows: GAGVSQSPSNKVTEKGKDVELRCDPISGHTALYWYRQSLGQGLEFLIYFQGNSAPDKSGLPSDRFSAERTGGSVSTLTIQRTQQEDSAVYLCASSSRETQYFGPGTRLLVL.

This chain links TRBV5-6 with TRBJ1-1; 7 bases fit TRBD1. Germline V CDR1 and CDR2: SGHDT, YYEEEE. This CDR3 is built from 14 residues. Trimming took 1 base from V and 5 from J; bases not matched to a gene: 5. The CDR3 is CASSLRGGYTEAFF. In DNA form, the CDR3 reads TGTGCCAGCAGCTTGCGAGGGGGCTATACTGAAGCTTTCTTT.

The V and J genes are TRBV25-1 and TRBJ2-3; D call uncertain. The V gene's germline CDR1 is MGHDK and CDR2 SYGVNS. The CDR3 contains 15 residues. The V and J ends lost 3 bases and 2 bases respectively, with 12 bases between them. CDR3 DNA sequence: TGTGCCAGCAGTGAGTCTAGTTTTTTCACAGATACGCAGTATTTT. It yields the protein CASSESSFFTDTQYF.

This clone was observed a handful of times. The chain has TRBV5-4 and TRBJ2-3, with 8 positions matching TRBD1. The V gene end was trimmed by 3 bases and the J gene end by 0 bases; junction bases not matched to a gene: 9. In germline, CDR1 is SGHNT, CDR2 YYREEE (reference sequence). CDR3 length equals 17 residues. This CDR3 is CASSSGQGVTSTDTQYF. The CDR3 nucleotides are TGTGCCAGCAGCTCAGGACAGGGAGTTACTAGCACAGATACGCAGTATTTT.

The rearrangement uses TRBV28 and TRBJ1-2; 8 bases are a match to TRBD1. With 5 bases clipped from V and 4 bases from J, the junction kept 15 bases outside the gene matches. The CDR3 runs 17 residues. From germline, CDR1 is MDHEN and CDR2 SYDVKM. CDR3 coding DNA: TGTGCCAGCAGTGCTCATACCGGGACAGGCACATCCTATGGCTACACCTTC. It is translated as CASSAHTGTGTSYGYTF.

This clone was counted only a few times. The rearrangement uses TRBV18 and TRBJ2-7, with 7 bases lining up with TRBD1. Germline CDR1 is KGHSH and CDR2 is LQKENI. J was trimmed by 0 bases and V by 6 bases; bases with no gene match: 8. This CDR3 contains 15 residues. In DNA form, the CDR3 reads TGTGCCAGCTCGCCAAACAGGGACAGCTCCTACGAGCAGTACTTC. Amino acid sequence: CASSPNRDSSYEQYF.

CDR3 DNA: TGTGCCAGCAGCTTAGGTGGGACAGGGGTGGAAGAGCAGTACTTC. Protein sequence: CASSLGGTGVEEQYF. The chain employs TRBV11-2 and TRBJ2-7, with TRBD1 matching over 10 bases. V shed 1 base and J 7 bases; nucleotides not matched to a gene: 7. This CDR3 is built from 15 residues. Germline CDR1 is SGHAT and CDR2 is FQNNGV.

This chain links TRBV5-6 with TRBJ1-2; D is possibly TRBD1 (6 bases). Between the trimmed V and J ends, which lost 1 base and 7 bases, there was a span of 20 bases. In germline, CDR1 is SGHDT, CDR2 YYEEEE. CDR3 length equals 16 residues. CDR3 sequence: CASSLLGGGSRIGYTF. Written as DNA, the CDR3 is TGTGCCAGCAGCTTGCTGGGAGGGGGAAGTCGAATTGGCTACACCTTC.

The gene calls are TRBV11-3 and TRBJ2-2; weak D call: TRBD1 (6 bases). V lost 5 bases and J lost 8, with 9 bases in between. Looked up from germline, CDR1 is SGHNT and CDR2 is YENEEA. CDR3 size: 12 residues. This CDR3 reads CASSPRGGELFF. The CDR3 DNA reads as TGTGCCAGCAGCCCCAGGGGAGGGGAGCTGTTTTTT.

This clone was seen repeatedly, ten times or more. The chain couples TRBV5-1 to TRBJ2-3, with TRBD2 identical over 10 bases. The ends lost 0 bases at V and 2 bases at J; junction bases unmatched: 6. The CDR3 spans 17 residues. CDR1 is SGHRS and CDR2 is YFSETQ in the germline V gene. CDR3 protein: CASSLVGAGGPTDTQYF. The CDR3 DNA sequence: TGCGCCAGCAGCTTGGTAGGAGCGGGGGGGCCCACAGATACGCAGTATTTT.

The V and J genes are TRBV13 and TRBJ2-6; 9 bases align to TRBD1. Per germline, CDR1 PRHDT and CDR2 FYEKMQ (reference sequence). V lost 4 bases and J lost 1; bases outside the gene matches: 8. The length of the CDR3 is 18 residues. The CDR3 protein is CASSYKGQGGSGANVLTF. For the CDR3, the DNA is TGTGCCAGCAGCTATAAGGGACAGGGAGGTTCTGGGGCCAACGTCCTGACTTTC.

In nucleotides, the CDR3 is TGTGCCAGCAGTCAAGAACAGGGATATCAGCCCCAGCATTTT. This sequence encodes CASSQEQGYQPQHF. The rearrangement links TRBV6-1 to TRBJ1-5, with D perhaps TRBD1 (6 bases). The V and J ends lost 5 bases and 5 bases respectively, with 13 bases between them. The CDR3 is 14 amino acids. Per germline, CDR1 MNHNS and CDR2 SASEGT.

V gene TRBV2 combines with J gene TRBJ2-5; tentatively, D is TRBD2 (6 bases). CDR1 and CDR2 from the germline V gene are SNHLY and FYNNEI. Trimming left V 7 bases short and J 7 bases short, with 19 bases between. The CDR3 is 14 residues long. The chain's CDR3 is CASTLTRREGTQYF. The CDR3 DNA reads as TGTGCCAGCACGTTGACTAGGAGAGAAGGGACCCAGTACTTC. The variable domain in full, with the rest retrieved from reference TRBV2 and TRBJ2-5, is EPEVTQTPSHQVTQMGQEVILRCVPISNHLYFYWYRQILGQKVEFLVSFYNNEISEKSEIFDDQFSVERPDGSNFTLKIRSTKLEDSAMYFCASTLTRREGTQYFGPGTRLLVL.

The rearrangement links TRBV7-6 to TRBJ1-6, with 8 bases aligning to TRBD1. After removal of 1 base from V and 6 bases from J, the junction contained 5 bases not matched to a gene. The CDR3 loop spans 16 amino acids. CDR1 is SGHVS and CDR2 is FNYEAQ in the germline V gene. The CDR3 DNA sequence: TGTGCCAGCAGCTTAGGTCACGGACAGGGTAATTCACCCCTCCACTTT. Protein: CASSLGHGQGNSPLHF.